The 2 T cell receptor beta chains presented below share a single source sample, sequenced in a study of T cells in Graves' hyperthyroidism and ophthalmopathy (dated by TCRdb to between 2018 and 2021). Library method: multiplex PCR. The instrument given in TCRdb is Illumina HiSeq 2000. TCR beta CDR3 regions were amplified from RNA transcripts. A first-round RT-PCR of the TCR CDR3 used the HTBI primer set with the Qiagen OneStep RT-PCR kit. TCRdb took the public reads, trimmed them with fastp at Q25, ran MiXCR for clone calling and kept in-frame beta chains. CDR3 protein duplicates are merged, each entry listing the most common genes and DNA. The sample has under 650,000 distinct CDR3 sequences on record, under 20% of them singletons. Jointly, the top ten make up 3% to 4% of the sample. Specimen: blood. These receptors were taken from a woman aged 25 to 39 with Graves' hyperthyroidism.

Regarding this clonotype: A single base separates this from a much larger clone, so it may be a read error. This chain connects TRBV5-1 to TRBJ1-1; tentatively, D is TRBD1 (5 bases). CDR3 length: 15 residues. V dropped 1 base and J dropped 3 bases, with 13 bases sitting between them. Looked up from germline, CDR1 is SGHRS and CDR2 is YFSETQ. This CDR3 is CASSLSLGLDTEAFF. Written as DNA, the CDR3 is TGCGCCAGCAGCTTGAGTTTGGGACTGGACACTGAAGCTTTCTTT.

The chain links TRBV11-2 to TRBJ2-7, with TRBD2 matching 11 bases. Unmatched junction bases numbered 11, after V lost 5 bases and J lost 5 bases. CDR1 and CDR2 (germline): SGHAT, FQNNGV. The CDR3 totals 16 residues. The CDR3 spells CASSTILAGDIHEQYF. The CDR3 coding sequence is TGTGCCAGCAGCACCATACTAGCGGGAGACATCCACGAGCAGTACTTC. Looking up the rest from reference TRBV11-2 and TRBJ2-7 gives the full variable domain: EAGVAQSPRYKIIEKRQSVAFWCNPISGHATLYWYQQILGQGPKLLIQFQNNGVVDDSQLPKDRFSAERLKGVDSTLKIQPAKLEDSAVYLCASSTILAGDIHEQYFGPGTRLTVT.